This T cell receptor beta chain appears in the sequencing data of a study of identical twins. Study outcomes and limitations: Beta clonotypes that were abundant in cord blood contained fewer insertions, a pattern absent from memory repertoires.

On this clonotype itself: The antigen remains unidentified.

Each CDR3 protein is one row after TCRdb ran MiXCR on the 5' RACE reads. The sample contains 550,000 to 700,000 distinct CDR3 sequences, more than 9% of which appear only once. Deletions cut 0 bases from V and 3 bases from J, with 7 bases between. CDR1 and CDR2 from the germline V gene are SGHDN and FVKESK. The CDR3 has 14 amino acids. These records were also assigned to another study, of yellow fever vaccine responses in identical twins.

This chain links TRBV14 with TRBJ2-3; D uncertain. The sequencing sample was made of PBMCs. This sequence was found in a woman aged 18-29 years in good health. CDR3 nucleotides: TGTGCCAGCAGCCAAGACGCCGTAACAGATACGCAGTATTTT. It is translated as CASSQDAVTDTQYF.